A single sample gave rise to the 6 T cell receptor beta chains below, sequenced in a study of cytomegalovirus exposure and HLA in healthy donors. Data came from immunoSEQ multiplex PCR; TCRdb stores just in-frame clones and leaves some out. Of under 250,000 clones in the sample, about 88% were seen once. Specimen: PBMCs. The receptors shown here come from a young man in good health and CMV-seropositive.

The V call is TRBV30, the J call TRBJ2-7; D is uncertain. The CDR3 covers 12 residues. V was trimmed by 0 bases and J by 2 bases, leaving 5 bases between them. CDR1 is GTSNPN, CDR2 SVGIG, per germline (reference sequence). The CDR3, as DNA: TGTGCCTGGAGTGTATTCCCCTACGAGCAGTACTTC. Translation: CAWSVFPYEQYF.

This clone was recorded once. The chain recombines TRBV9 with TRBJ1-3, with D possibly TRBD1 on 6 matching bases. Looked up from germline, CDR1 is SGDLS and CDR2 is YYNGEE. V lost 0 bases and J 8 bases, leaving 18 bases between the germline ends. CDR3 size: 16 residues. CDR3 sequence (DNA): TGTGCCAGCAGCGTAGCCCCTGGAGGGGGGGAAGACACCATATATTTT. Translated, it gives CASSVAPGGGEDTIYF.

The sample holds many counts of this clone. CDR3 nucleotides: TGTGCCAGCAGTCCACTAGTAGTAGGGAACACCGGGGAGCTGTTTTTT. Translating gives CASSPLVVGNTGELFF. The V and J genes are TRBV27 and TRBJ2-2, with D possibly matching TRBD2 (5 bases). V lost 5 bases and J 1 base, leaving 14 bases between the germline ends. Per germline, CDR1 MNHEY and CDR2 SMNVEV (reference sequence). CDR3 length: 16 residues.

The V and J genes are TRBV2 and TRBJ2-5; weak D call: TRBD1 (6 bases). This CDR3 is 14 amino acids long. V was pared by 6 bases and J by 7 bases, with 18 bases between. Germline-derived CDR1 and CDR2 are SNHLY and FYNNEI. This CDR3 reads CASRGRDTGRTQYF. Written as DNA, the CDR3 is TGTGCCAGCAGGGGTAGGGACACCGGAAGGACCCAGTACTTC.

The V gene is TRBV9, the J gene TRBJ1-1; no definite D call. Germline V CDR1 and CDR2: SGDLS, YYNGEE. This CDR3 is built from 12 residues. Trimming cost V 9 bases and J 3 bases, with 12 bases left between them. CDR3 region: CATNSVDTEAFF. The CDR3 nucleotides read TGTGCCACCAATTCCGTTGACACTGAAGCTTTCTTT. Full variable domain (missing parts from reference TRBV9 and TRBJ1-1): DSGVTQTPKHLITATGQRVTLRCSPRSGDLSVYWYQQSLDQGLQFLIQYYNGEERAKGNILERFSAQQFPDLHSELNLSSLELGDSALYFCATNSVDTEAFFGQGTRLTVV.

Only one count was recorded for this clone. This sequence joins TRBV18 and TRBJ1-1, with D unclear. Germline CDR1 reads KGHSH; CDR2 reads LQKENI. The CDR3 is 13 residues long. Trimming stripped 2 bases from V and 1 base from J, with 5 bases between. Here the CDR3 DNA reads TGTGCCAGCTCACCAGCAGGGAACACTGAAGCTTTCTTT. Its translation is CASSPAGNTEAFF.